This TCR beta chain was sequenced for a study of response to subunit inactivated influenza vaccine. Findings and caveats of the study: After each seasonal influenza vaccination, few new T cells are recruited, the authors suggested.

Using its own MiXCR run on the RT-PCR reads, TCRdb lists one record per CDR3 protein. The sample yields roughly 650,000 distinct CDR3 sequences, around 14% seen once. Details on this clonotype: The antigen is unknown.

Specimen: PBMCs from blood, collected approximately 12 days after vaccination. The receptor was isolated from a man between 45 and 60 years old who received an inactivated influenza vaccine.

The DNA of the CDR3 is TGTGCCAGCAGTTATTTGGCGCCGAACTCCTACAATGAGCAGTTCTTC. It translates to CASSYLAPNSYNEQFF. J is TRBJ2-1 and V is TRBV6-2 or TRBV6-3, with D hard to call. Germline values: CDR1 MNHEY, CDR2 SVGEGT. The V and J ends lost 3 bases and 0 bases respectively, with 12 bases between them. CDR3 size: 16 residues.